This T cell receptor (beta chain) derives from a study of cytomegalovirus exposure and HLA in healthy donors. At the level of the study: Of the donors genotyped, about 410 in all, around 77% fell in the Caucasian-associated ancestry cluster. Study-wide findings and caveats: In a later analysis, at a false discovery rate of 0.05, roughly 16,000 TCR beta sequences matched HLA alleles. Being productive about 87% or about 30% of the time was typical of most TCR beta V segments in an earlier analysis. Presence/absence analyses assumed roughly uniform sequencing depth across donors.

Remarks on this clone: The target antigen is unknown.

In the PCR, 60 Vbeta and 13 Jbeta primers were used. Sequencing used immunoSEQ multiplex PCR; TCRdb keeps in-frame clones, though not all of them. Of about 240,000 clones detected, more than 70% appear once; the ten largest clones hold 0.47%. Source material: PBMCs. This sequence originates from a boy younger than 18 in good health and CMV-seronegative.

CDR3 coding DNA: TGTGCCAGCAGCAAGACTAGCGGGAGTACAGATACGCAGTATTTT. This gives the protein CASSKTSGSTDTQYF. The V and J genes are TRBV11-2 and TRBJ2-3; 12 positions agree with TRBD2. The V gene end was trimmed by 5 bases and the J gene end by 3 bases; junction bases not matched to a gene: 3. Germline assignment: CDR1 SGHAT and CDR2 FQNNGV. The CDR3 runs 15 residues.